This is a list of T cell receptor beta chains from one sample in a study of T-cell memory formation after mild COVID-19. MiXCR, applied by TCRdb to the 5' RACE reads, yields one record per CDR3 protein. This sample has around 300,000 distinct CDR3 sequences, with approximately 19% found just once. The sequencing sample was made of PBMCs or a T cell subset sorted from them (not recorded which). These receptors were taken from a man younger than 35 who had mild COVID-19 (a few samples of this study predate the infection). Cell type and time point are not known. CDR3s include the opening cysteine and the closing phenylalanine or tryptophan. A D gene is named only where the DNA matches it firmly. Part of the rows lack a size; the others show once, few, many or a class for expanded clones.

V gene	clone size	J gene	D gene	CDR3 DNA	CDR3 protein
TRBV25-1	-	TRBJ2-1	TRBD2	TGTGCCAGCAGTGAGGGACTAGCGGTGGGAAATGAGCAGTTCTTC	CASSEGLAVGNEQFF
TRBV5-1	few	TRBJ1-4	-	TGCGCCAGCAGCGGGGGGTCACCTTCGGGAGAAAAACTGTTTTTT	CASSGGSPSGEKLFF
TRBV4-1	-	TRBJ2-1	-	TGCGCCAGCAGCCAAGATAGTGAGGGAGGCACCTACAATGAGCAGTTCTTC	CASSQDSEGGTYNEQFF
TRBV12-3/TRBV12-4	-	TRBJ2-5	-	TGTGCCAGCACCCGGGGGGCGGGGTACGAGACCCAGTACTTC	CASTRGAGYETQYF
TRBV6-5	few	TRBJ2-7	-	TGTGCCAGCAGTGCGGGGCTTGGGTTTCAGTACTTC	CASSAGLGFQYF
TRBV29-1	-	TRBJ1-2	-	TGCAGCGTTGCCGGCCAGGACTATGGCTACACCTTC	CSVAGQDYGYTF
TRBV5-1	-	TRBJ2-5	-	TGCGCCAGCAGCTTCGGATGGACGGAAGAGACCCAGTACTTC	CASSFGWTEETQYF
TRBV7-2	few	TRBJ2-7	-	TGTGCCAGCAGACAATACAGGGTTGGTTCCTACGAGCAGTACTTC	CASRQYRVGSYEQYF
TRBV27	-	TRBJ2-5	TRBD1	TGTGCCAGCAGTACCGCGGACAGGCGGTACCAAGAGACCCAGTACTTC	CASSTADRRYQETQYF
TRBV4-2	few	TRBJ2-3	TRBD2	TGTGCCAGCAGCCAAGATCAGCGGGGGGGCCCAGATACGCAGTATTTT	CASSQDQRGGPDTQYF
TRBV6-5	many	TRBJ1-6	-	TGTGCCAGCAGTTACTCTGAGGGGGATTCACCCCTCCACTTT	CASSYSEGDSPLHF
TRBV29-1	-	TRBJ1-5	-	TGCAGCGTTGAAGGGAATCAGCCCCAGCATTTT	CSVEGNQPQHF
TRBV6-6	few	TRBJ2-3	TRBD2	TGTGCCAGCAGTTCACTAGCGGGGATGAATACGCAGTATTTT	CASSSLAGMNTQYF
TRBV4-3	few	TRBJ2-1	TRBD2	TGCGCCAGCAGCCAAGGGTTGACTAGCTCCAATGAGCAGTTCTTC	CASSQGLTSSNEQFF